Below, 25 T cell receptor beta chains from the same sample are listed, as sequenced in a study of beta chain features in type 1 diabetes (dated by TCRdb to the late 2010s). Summary of the overall study and its limitations: A moderate but significant shortening of TCRB CDR3 length was observed in type 1 diabetes patients in all four CD4+ subsets.

Library preparation was by the immunoSEQ multiplex PCR assay. All of the isolated RNA was reverse transcribed with the High Capacity cDNA Reverse Transcription Kit, so expressed TCRB transcripts were sequenced. TCRdb stores this immuneACCESS table with in-frame sequences only. Part of the clones is absent; in the studies checked, under half of the shortfall reflects unresolved V genes, and no reason is known for the rest. The sample contains about 120,000 clones, roughly 17% of them found a single time. The ten largest clones represent 2% to 3% of the sample. The antigens for these receptors are not known. Input material: central memory CD4+ T cells from blood. These receptors came from a man aged 18 to 29 with type 1 diabetes.

The chain joins TRBV9 to TRBJ2-7; TRBD1 might be the D (6 bases). Germline CDR1 is SGDLS and CDR2 is YYNGEE. The CDR3 is 15 residues long. Trimming took 0 bases from V and 3 from J, leaving 13 bases between them. CDR3 DNA: TGTGCCAGCAGCGTAGGAGGGGACATCTACTACGAGCAGTACTTC. The encoded protein is CASSVGGDIYYEQYF. The entire variable domain, with the rest obtained from reference TRBV9 and TRBJ2-7, is as follows: DSGVTQTPKHLITATGQRVTLRCSPRSGDLSVYWYQQSLDQGLQFLIQYYNGEERAKGNILERFSAQQFPDLHSELNLSSLELGDSALYFCASSVGGDIYYEQYFGPGTRLTVT.

The chain is built from TRBV23-1 and TRBJ2-1; D might be TRBD1 (6 bases). TRBV23-1 is placed among ORFs of uncertain function. The CDR3 runs to 14 residues. Deletions cut 3 bases from V and 6 bases from J, with 12 bases between. CDR3 sequence reads: CASSQTGLGNEQFF. For the CDR3, the DNA is TGCGCCAGCAGTCAGACAGGACTCGGCAATGAGCAGTTCTTC.

This clone was observed a handful of times. A junction boundary mismatches the germline segment, possibly from a read error. The rearrangement joins TRBV20-1 to TRBJ2-7; 9 bases agree with TRBD2. The CDR3 is 10 residues long. CDR1 is DFQATT and CDR2 is SNEGSKA in the germline V gene (reference sequence). In DNA form, the CDR3 reads TGCAGTGCTAGAAGAGCGGGAGGAAACTTC. It yields the protein CSARRAGGNF.

The rearrangement joins TRBV5-1 to TRBJ2-3, with 7 nucleotides matching TRBD2. Per germline, CDR1 SGHRS and CDR2 YFSETQ. The CDR3 runs 16 residues. The V segment lost 0 bases and the J segment 0 bases; nucleotides outside the gene matches: 4. The chain's CDR3 is CASSLGLAESTDTQYF. For the CDR3, the DNA is TGCGCCAGCAGCTTGGGGCTAGCGGAAAGCACAGATACGCAGTATTTT.

The chain carries TRBV6-6 and TRBJ2-3; 13 bases are shared with TRBD2. The V segment lost 4 bases and the J segment 7 bases; nucleotides outside the gene matches: 8. This CDR3 has 16 residues. Germline assignment: CDR1 MNHNY and CDR2 SVGAGI (reference sequence). CDR3 protein: CASSLGLAGPAYTQYF. The CDR3 bases are TGTGCCAGCAGTTTGGGACTAGCGGGGCCCGCTTATACGCAGTATTTT.

In this sample, this clone turned up a few times. The CDR3 is CASSPTESTDTQYF. CDR3 in DNA: TGTGCCAGCAGCCCGACGGAGAGCACAGATACGCAGTATTTT. The rearrangement links TRBV11-3 to TRBJ2-3, with no clear D. Germline lookup yields CDR1 SGHNT and CDR2 YENEEA. The CDR3 is made up of 14 amino acids. Trimming removed 5 bases at V and 0 bases at J, with 9 bases between.

The V gene is TRBV18, the J gene TRBJ2-7, with D unresolved. Germline lookup yields CDR1 KGHSH and CDR2 LQKENI. The CDR3 has 13 residues. V gave up 4 bases and J gave up 2 bases, with 9 bases separating them. The CDR3 DNA is TGTGCCAGCTCACAGGCAGCAGCCTACGAGCAGTACTTC. This codes for CASSQAAAYEQYF.

This clone was found many times. The rearrangement joins TRBV7-2 to TRBJ2-1, with 10 bases fitting TRBD2. CDR1 SGHTA and CDR2 FQGNSA come from the germline V gene. This CDR3 is 15 amino acids long. V trimming: 4 bases; J trimming: 3 bases; junction bases outside the gene matches: 3. This CDR3 reads CASSSSSGSYNEQFF. CDR3 DNA sequence: TGTGCCAGCAGCTCCTCTAGCGGGAGCTACAATGAGCAGTTCTTC.

This clone was picked up a small number of times. The rearrangement links TRBV7-2 to TRBJ1-2; D gene unclear. Between the trimmed V and J ends, which lost 8 bases and 4 bases, there was a span of 14 bases. The CDR3 runs to 13 residues. Germline V gives CDR1 SGHTA, CDR2 FQGNSA. This CDR3 is CASSPDKSYGYTF. CDR3 coding DNA: TGTGCCAGCTCACCCGACAAGTCCTATGGCTACACCTTC.

This clone has just a few counts. V gene TRBV5-6 combines with J gene TRBJ2-5, with D possibly being TRBD2 (5 bases). This CDR3 contains 15 residues. Between the trimmed V and J ends, which lost 0 bases and 5 bases, there was a span of 14 bases. Germline values: CDR1 SGHDT, CDR2 YYEEEE. CDR3 region: CASSLVAGATETQYF. In DNA form, the CDR3 reads TGTGCCAGCAGCTTGGTGGCGGGCGCGACGGAGACCCAGTACTTC. Full variable domain (outside the CDR3, taken from reference TRBV5-6 and TRBJ2-5): DAGVTQSPTHLIKTRGQQVTLRCSPKSGHDTVSWYQQALGQGPQFIFQYYEEEERQRGNFPDRFSGHQFPNYSSELNVNALLLGDSALYLCASSLVAGATETQYFGPGTRLLVL.

Concerning this clone: Other DNA sequences in the sample encode the same CDR3. The chain carries TRBV29-1 and TRBJ1-2, with a tentative D call TRBD1 (5 bases). V was pared by 6 bases and J by 0 bases, with 11 bases between. The CDR3 consists of 13 residues. Germline values: CDR1 SQVTM, CDR2 ANQGSEA. The CDR3 DNA reads as TGCAGCGTACGGGCAGGGACTAACTATGGCTACACCTTC. The encoded protein is CSVRAGTNYGYTF. The full variable domain, in which reference TRBV29-1 and TRBJ1-2 provide the parts outside the CDR3, is SAVISQKPSRDICQRGTSLTIQCQVDSQVTMMFWYRQQPGQSLTLIATANQGSEATYESGFVIDKFPISRPNLTFSTLTVSNMSPEDSSIYLCSVRAGTNYGYTFGSGTRLTVV.

This clone was observed a handful of times. The chain carries TRBV28 and TRBJ2-3; D remains unclear. The germline V and J ends were trimmed by 6 bases and 0 bases, with 19 bases remaining between them. The germline V gene encodes CDR1 MDHEN and CDR2 SYDVKM. This CDR3 has 17 residues. The CDR3 DNA sequence: TGTGCCAGCAGAACTCGTCTCTTGCGATCTAGCACAGATACGCAGTATTTT. Its translation is CASRTRLLRSSTDTQYF.

This sequence joins TRBV4-1 and TRBJ2-3; D is uncertain. Trimming took 1 base from V and 3 from J, leaving 5 bases between them. Germline V gene lookup returns CDR1 MGHRA and CDR2 YSYEKL. The CDR3 is made up of 13 amino acids. CDR3 DNA: TGCGCCAGCAGCCAAGGACTGACAGATACGCAGTATTTT. This codes for CASSQGLTDTQYF.

This clone was seen only a few times. The chain couples TRBV5-6 to TRBJ1-1, with D perhaps matching TRBD1 (5 bases). Germline CDR1 reads SGHDT; CDR2 reads YYEEEE. Trimming left V 6 bases short and J 0 bases short, with 15 bases between. There are 15 residues in the CDR3. The CDR3 bases are TGTGCCAGCACCCCCAGGAGACAGCTGAACACTGAAGCTTTCTTT. This sequence encodes CASTPRRQLNTEAFF. Filled out from reference TRBV5-6 and TRBJ1-1, the complete variable domain reads DAGVTQSPTHLIKTRGQQVTLRCSPKSGHDTVSWYQQALGQGPQFIFQYYEEEERQRGNFPDRFSGHQFPNYSSELNVNALLLGDSALYLCASTPRRQLNTEAFFGQGTRLTVV.

A few counts support this clone. This chain links TRBV6-5 with TRBJ1-1; D gene uncertain. Germline assignment: CDR1 MNHEY and CDR2 SVGAGI. V lost 6 bases, J lost 11 bases, and 16 bases lay in between. The CDR3 is made up of 12 amino acids. The CDR3 nucleotides are TGTGCCAGCAGCCGGGAGGGCGCAAGGGCTTTCTTT. Amino acid sequence: CASSREGARAFF.

A few counts support this clone. V usage is TRBV2 and J usage is TRBJ1-1; D might be TRBD1 (5 bases). CDR1 and CDR2 (germline): SNHLY, FYNNEI. The CDR3 runs 12 residues. Deletions cut 3 bases from V and 4 bases from J, with 6 bases between. CDR3 loop: CASSETATEAFF. In DNA form, the CDR3 reads TGTGCCAGCAGTGAGACAGCCACTGAAGCTTTCTTT. Combining the CDR3 with reference TRBV2 and TRBJ1-1 gives the whole variable domain EPEVTQTPSHQVTQMGQEVILRCVPISNHLYFYWYRQILGQKVEFLVSFYNNEISEKSEIFDDQFSVERPDGSNFTLKIRSTKLEDSAMYFCASSETATEAFFGQGTRLTVV.

This clone has a single count. The chain links TRBV2 to TRBJ2-4; 12 positions match TRBD1. The germline CDR1 and CDR2 sequences are SNHLY and FYNNEI. This CDR3 comprises 16 residues. With 6 bases clipped from V and 7 bases from J, the junction kept 10 bases outside the gene matches. The DNA for the CDR3 is TGTGCCAGCAGCCCCACGGGACAGGGGGCATGGAACATTCAGTACTTC. It encodes CASSPTGQGAWNIQYF.

The chain links TRBV18 to TRBJ1-1; D possibly corresponds to TRBD1 (5 bases). The CDR3 totals 16 residues. The V and J ends lost 0 bases and 0 bases respectively, with 11 bases between them. Per the germline V gene, CDR1 is KGHSH and CDR2 is LQKENI. CDR3: CASSPPPGSLNTEAFF. CDR3 sequence (DNA): TGTGCCAGCTCACCACCGCCAGGGTCACTGAACACTGAAGCTTTCTTT.

This clone appeared a few times. V usage is TRBV18 and J usage is TRBJ2-7; 7 bases map to TRBD1. This CDR3 has 14 amino acids. Germline values: CDR1 KGHSH, CDR2 LQKENI. V trimming: 3 bases; J trimming: 0 bases; junction bases outside the gene matches: 2. CDR3 coding DNA: TGTGCCAGCTCACCTGGGACAGCCTCCTACGAGCAGTACTTC. Encoded protein: CASSPGTASYEQYF.

V usage is TRBV27 and J usage is TRBJ1-1; the D gene is possibly TRBD1 (6 bases). The CDR3 covers 14 residues. Trimming stripped 5 bases from V and 1 base from J, with 11 bases between. CDR1 and CDR2 (germline): MNHEY, SMNVEV (reference sequence). Here the CDR3 reads CASSKWTENTEAFF. CDR3 sequence (DNA): TGTGCCAGCAGTAAATGGACAGAGAACACTGAAGCTTTCTTT.

This chain links TRBV29-1 with TRBJ1-1; D is unresolved. This CDR3 region has 14 residues. The germline V gene encodes CDR1 SQVTM and CDR2 ANQGSEA. Trimming shortened V by 6 bases and J by 4 bases, and 18 bases separated the two germline ends. CDR3 sequence: CSVNRAHGGTEAFF. The CDR3 nucleotides read TGCAGCGTCAACCGGGCCCACGGTGGCACTGAAGCTTTCTTT.

The gene calls are TRBV7-2 and TRBJ1-1; tentative D call: TRBD1 (5 bases). The CDR3 sequence is 13 residues long. Germline CDR1 reads SGHTA; CDR2 reads FQGNSA. Deletions cut 5 bases from V and 9 bases from J, with 16 bases between. The chain's CDR3 is CASSPAAGLQAFF. CDR3 DNA sequence: TGTGCCAGCAGCCCCGCCGCGGGGCTTCAAGCTTTCTTT.

V usage is TRBV10-3 and J usage is TRBJ1-5, with D hard to call. Germline V gene data show CDR1 as ENHRY and CDR2 as SYGVKD. V gave up 3 bases and J gave up 0 bases, with 3 bases separating them. The CDR3 is 13 residues long. CDR3 in amino acids: CAISDYSNQPQHF. CDR3 DNA: TGTGCCATCAGTGATTATAGCAATCAGCCCCAGCATTTT.

Comment on this clone: With only one base between it and a far larger clone, this is likely a read error. The chain is built from TRBV5-1 and TRBJ2-5; no definite D call. The CDR3 length is 11 residues. From germline, CDR1 is SGHRS and CDR2 YFSETQ. The V end lost 0 bases, the J end lost 4 bases, and 1 base lay between the germline ends. CDR3: CASSLAETQYF. The CDR3 DNA reads as TGCGCCAGCAGCTTGGCAGAGACCCAGTACTTC. The full variable domain, with the rest looked up from reference TRBV5-1 and TRBJ2-5, is KAGVTQTPRYLIKTRGQQVTLSCSPISGHRSVSWYQQTPGQGLQFLFEYFSETQRNKGNFPGRFSGRQFSNSRSEMNVSTLELGDSALYLCASSLAETQYFGPGTRLLVL.

This clone has at least ten counts. This CDR3 is also generated by other DNA sequences in the sample. The chain recombines TRBV30 with TRBJ2-3; maybe TRBD2 (5 bases). The CDR3 spans 13 residues. From germline, CDR1 is GTSNPN and CDR2 SVGIG (reference sequence). Trimming removed 0 bases from V and 6 bases from J, with 10 bases in between. The CDR3 bases are TGTGCCTGGAGTGTTCGGCTAGCTGATACGCAGTATTTT. Its protein product is CAWSVRLADTQYF.